These 30 T cell receptor beta chains originate from one sample sequenced in a study of beta chain features in type 1 diabetes. The study reverse transcribed the entire isolated RNA, so it sequenced expressed TCRB transcripts. Assay: immunoSEQ multiplex PCR; the TCRdb copy retains only in-frame clones and omits some. The sample contains approximately 380,000 clones, roughly 16% of which appear only once. Sequenced: naive CD4+ T cells from blood. The receptors were sampled from a woman aged 18-30 years in good health.

A few counts support this clone. The chain carries TRBV18 and TRBJ2-7; D may be TRBD1 (6 bases). This CDR3 has 13 residues. Germline V gives CDR1 KGHSH, CDR2 LQKENI. Between the trimmed V and J ends, which lost 3 bases and 6 bases, there was a span of 12 bases. The CDR3 loop is CASSPDSSSEQYF. In nucleotides, the CDR3 is TGTGCCAGCTCACCGGACAGTTCGAGCGAGCAGTACTTC.

The V and J genes are TRBV6-5 and TRBJ2-7; the D is unclear. Germline CDR1 reads MNHEY; CDR2 reads SVGAGI. CDR3 size: 15 residues. V lost 3 bases and J 6 bases, leaving 18 bases between the germline ends. The DNA for the CDR3 is TGTGCCAGCAGTTATGTCAACAACGCTCGAGGCGAGCAGTACTTC. Translated, it gives CASSYVNNARGEQYF.

This clone has just a few counts. CDR3 sequence reads: CASSLEVRDSQFF. CDR3 coding DNA: TGTGCCAGCAGCTTAGAAGTCCGGGACAGCCAGTTCTTC. The chain is built from TRBV7-2 and TRBJ2-1; TRBD1 matches 7 bases. With V trimmed by 1 base and J by 13 bases, 7 bases remained unmatched. The CDR3 is made up of 13 amino acids. Germline assignment: CDR1 SGHTA and CDR2 FQGNSA.

This clone has only a few counts. The CDR3 reads CATSRGLAGGETQYF. The CDR3 DNA reads as TGTGCCACCAGCCGAGGACTAGCGGGTGGAGAGACCCAGTACTTC. The chain employs TRBV15 and TRBJ2-5; the match to TRBD2 covers 11 bases. V lost 5 bases and J lost 4; bases outside the gene matches: 6. The CDR3 is 15 amino acids. The germline V gene encodes CDR1 LNHNV and CDR2 YYDKDF (reference sequence).

The V and J genes are TRBV11-1 and TRBJ2-2, with D tentatively TRBD1 (7 bases). The germline V gene has CDR1 SGHAT and CDR2 FQDESV (reference sequence). CDR3 length: 16 amino acids. Trimming left V 3 bases short and J 1 base short, with 12 bases between. The CDR3, as DNA: TGTGCCAGCAGCTTTGGCGGGACAGTGAACACCGGGGAGCTGTTTTTT. This encodes CASSFGGTVNTGELFF. The full variable domain, rest sourced from reference TRBV11-1 and TRBJ2-2, is EAEVAQSPRYKITEKSQAVAFWCDPISGHATLYWYRQILGQGPELLVQFQDESVVDDSQLPKDRFSAERLKGVDSTLKIQPAELGDSAMYLCASSFGGTVNTGELFFGEGSRLTVL.

This clone was recorded a few times. The chain uses TRBV28 and TRBJ2-1; 15 bases fit TRBD2. CDR3 length: 16 amino acids. The J segment lost 9 bases and the V segment lost 5 bases, leaving 8 bases of the junction unmatched. Germline V gives CDR1 MDHEN, CDR2 SYDVKM. CDR3 in amino acids: CASSAPGTSGRSEQFF. The CDR3 DNA is TGTGCCAGCAGTGCGCCCGGGACTAGCGGGAGGAGTGAGCAGTTCTTC.

V gene TRBV15 combines with J gene TRBJ1-2, with 10 positions matching TRBD1. J lost 7 bases, V lost 4 bases, and 9 bases had no gene match. This CDR3 is 15 amino acids long. Germline values: CDR1 LNHNV, CDR2 YYDKDF (reference sequence). In DNA, the CDR3 is TGTGCCACCAGCAAAGGGGGACAGGGGTTGGGTGGCTACACCTTC. Encoded protein: CATSKGGQGLGGYTF.

This chain uses TRBV2 with TRBJ1-5; D remains ambiguous. This CDR3 has 16 residues. Trimming took 0 bases from V and 9 from J, leaving 18 bases between them. Germline V gives CDR1 SNHLY, CDR2 FYNNEI. The CDR3 spells CASSEARAHSLSPQHF. Written as DNA, the CDR3 is TGTGCCAGCAGTGAAGCGCGGGCCCATTCCCTATCGCCCCAGCATTTT.

As for this clone: An end of the junction does not agree with germline; a read error may underlie this. V usage is TRBV9 and J usage is TRBJ2-7; D remains ambiguous. CDR3 size: 14 residues. Germline assignment: CDR1 SGDLS and CDR2 YYNGEE. The CDR3, as DNA: TGTGCCAGCAGCGTCGGCGGTACCTCCGACGAGCAGTACTTC. Residues: CASSVGGTSDEQYF. The whole variable domain, filled in from reference TRBV9 and TRBJ2-7, reads DSGVTQTPKHLITATGQRVTLRCSPRSGDLSVYWYQQSLDQGLQFLIQYYNGEERAKGNILERFSAQQFPDLHSELNLSSLELGDSALYFCASSVGGTSDEQYFGPGTRLTVT.

The table lists this clone with a few counts. The V gene is TRBV28, the J gene TRBJ2-5; TRBD2 agrees at 13 bases. From germline, CDR1 is MDHEN and CDR2 SYDVKM. This CDR3 contains 16 residues. Trimming removed 7 bases from V and 1 base from J; junction bases left unmatched: 6. As DNA, the CDR3 is TGTGCCAGCACACTAGCGGGAGGGCCCGTCCAAGAGACCCAGTACTTC. Its protein product is CASTLAGGPVQETQYF.

The chain couples TRBV30 to TRBJ1-3; D remains ambiguous. Trimming left V 5 bases short and J 4 bases short, with 21 bases between. The CDR3 consists of 16 residues. Germline assignment: CDR1 GTSNPN and CDR2 SVGIG (reference sequence). The CDR3 DNA sequence: TGTGCCTGGGCTAGGAAGTATCTCGGTGCCGGAAACACCATATATTTT. Amino acids: CAWARKYLGAGNTIYF.

This clone was detected a few times. The CDR3 DNA sequence: TGCGCCAGCAGCCCAGGACTGCTTCGGGACACTGAAGCTTTCTTT. This translates into CASSPGLLRDTEAFF. The V gene is TRBV4-1, the J gene TRBJ1-1; D unresolved. The CDR3 is made up of 15 amino acids. Trimming took off 4 bases at V and 3 bases at J, with 15 bases between the two ends. Germline CDR1 is MGHRA and CDR2 is YSYEKL.

The count of this clone is one. The V and J genes are TRBV18 and TRBJ1-2; 9 nucleotides agree with TRBD1. The CDR3 sequence is 16 residues long. With 1 base clipped from V and 4 bases from J, the junction kept 7 bases outside the gene matches. Germline values: CDR1 KGHSH, CDR2 LQKENI. The CDR3 DNA sequence: TGTGCCAGCTCACCACGTGAGGGACAGGGAGCCTATGGCTACACCTTC. Protein: CASSPREGQGAYGYTF.

The chain employs TRBV6-5 and TRBJ2-3; 7 bases map to TRBD1. The CDR3 is made up of 13 amino acids. V shed 6 bases and J 0 bases; nucleotides not matched to a gene: 0. The V gene's germline CDR1 is MNHEY and CDR2 SVGAGI. CDR3 region: CASRGQSTDTQYF. CDR3 bases: TGTGCCAGCAGGGGACAGAGCACAGATACGCAGTATTTT.

The chain couples TRBV5-4 to TRBJ2-7; the D gene is possibly TRBD1 (6 bases). The CDR3 runs to 14 residues. Trimming removed 0 bases at V and 1 base at J, with 8 bases between. The germline CDR1 and CDR2 sequences are SGHNT and YYREEE (reference sequence). The CDR3 is CASSLGQASYEQYF. The CDR3, as DNA: TGTGCCAGCAGCTTGGGACAGGCTTCCTACGAGCAGTACTTC. Filled out from reference TRBV5-4 and TRBJ2-7, the complete variable domain reads ETGVTQSPTHLIKTRGQQVTLRCSSQSGHNTVSWYQQALGQGPQFIFQYYREEENGRGNFPPRFSGLQFPNYSSELNVNALELDDSALYLCASSLGQASYEQYFGPGTRLTVT.

This clone was seen a few times. V usage is TRBV4-1 and J usage is TRBJ2-7, with 11 bases matching TRBD2. Germline V gene lookup returns CDR1 MGHRA and CDR2 YSYEKL. V was clipped by 4 bases and J by 6 bases; unmatched bases: 11. The CDR3 consists of 16 residues. The CDR3 DNA follows: TGCGCCAGCAGCCGCCTTATAGCGGGAGGGCAGCGCGAGCAGTACTTC. As protein: CASSRLIAGGQREQYF.

A few counts support this clone. This sequence joins TRBV7-9 and TRBJ2-3; 8 nucleotides align to TRBD2. CDR3 length: 13 residues. Germline V gives CDR1 SEHNR, CDR2 FQNEAQ (reference sequence). V dropped 8 bases and J dropped 7; count of bases not matched to a gene: 8. The CDR3 DNA is TGTGCCAGCGGACGGGAGGGACCGAATACGCAGTATTTT. Translation: CASGREGPNTQYF.

This clone appeared a single time. The chain uses TRBV5-4 and TRBJ2-6; 7 nucleotides align to TRBD1. The CDR3 sequence is 16 residues long. With V trimmed by 0 bases and J by 3 bases, 3 bases remained unmatched. CDR1 is SGHNT, CDR2 YYREEE, per germline (reference sequence). CDR3 in DNA: TGTGCCAGCAGCTTGGTAGGGGGCGTTGGGGCCAACGTCCTGACTTTC. Protein: CASSLVGGVGANVLTF.

This clone was counted only a few times. This chain connects TRBV30 to TRBJ2-5; tentative D call: TRBD1 (5 bases). The assigned J gene may be wrong: the sequence end matches TRBJ2-7 better. This CDR3 spans 12 amino acids. CDR1 GTSNPN and CDR2 SVGIG come from the germline V gene (reference sequence). CDR3 in amino acids: CAWRNRLDEQYF. CDR3 sequence (DNA): TGTGCCTGGAGGAACAGGCTGGACGAGCAGTACTTC.

The chain has TRBV18 and TRBJ1-1; 7 nucleotides match TRBD1. CDR1 and CDR2 (germline): KGHSH, LQKENI. V lost 3 bases to trimming and J lost 7 bases; unmatched junction nucleotides: 2. This CDR3 contains 12 residues. DNA for the CDR3: TGTGCCAGCTCACCTGGGACAGTTGAAGCTTTCTTT. It codes for CASSPGTVEAFF.

Only a few counts were recorded for this clone. J is TRBJ1-4 and V is TRBV5-1; TRBD1 matches at 7 bases. Losses at the gene ends were 5 bases for V and 8 bases for J; bases not matched to a gene: 9. This CDR3 spans 14 amino acids. Looked up from germline, CDR1 is SGHRS and CDR2 is YFSETQ. The CDR3 here is CASSLPGQLEKLFF. The DNA for the CDR3 is TGCGCCAGCAGTCTTCCGGGACAGCTAGAAAAACTGTTTTTT. Supplemented by reference TRBV5-1 and TRBJ1-4, the full variable domain reads KAGVTQTPRYLIKTRGQQVTLSCSPISGHRSVSWYQQTPGQGLQFLFEYFSETQRNKGNFPGRFSGRQFSNSRSEMNVSTLELGDSALYLCASSLPGQLEKLFFGSGTQLSVL.

The genes are TRBV29-1 and TRBJ2-6; D is perhaps TRBD2 (5 bases). Per germline, CDR1 SQVTM and CDR2 ANQGSEA. Trimming pared 3 bases from V and 2 bases from J, leaving 11 bases between. This CDR3 spans 15 amino acids. CDR3 residues: CSVDRGFTGANVLTF. The CDR3 nucleotides are TGCAGCGTTGATCGGGGTTTCACTGGGGCCAACGTCCTGACTTTC. The variable domain in full, completed from reference TRBV29-1 and TRBJ2-6, reads SAVISQKPSRDICQRGTSLTIQCQVDSQVTMMFWYRQQPGQSLTLIATANQGSEATYESGFVIDKFPISRPNLTFSTLTVSNMSPEDSSIYLCSVDRGFTGANVLTFGAGSRLTVL.

The genes are TRBV5-1 and TRBJ2-1; 9 nucleotides match TRBD2. The germline V gene has CDR1 SGHRS and CDR2 YFSETQ. The V segment lost 3 bases and the J segment 6 bases; nucleotides outside the gene matches: 13. The CDR3 is 17 residues long. The CDR3 loop is CASSYGLARVDSNEQFF. The DNA for the CDR3 is TGCGCCAGCAGCTACGGACTAGCGCGAGTGGATTCCAATGAGCAGTTCTTC.

This clone was recorded a few times. The rearrangement links TRBV7-7 to TRBJ2-1; D is unresolved. The V end was cut by 2 bases, the J end by 3 bases, with 11 bases between. The CDR3 runs 15 residues. CDR1 and CDR2 from the germline V gene are SSHAT and FNYEAQ (reference sequence). CDR3 nucleotide sequence: TGTGCCAGCAGCTTATCTCCCGTCGGCTACAATGAGCAGTTCTTC. This gives the protein CASSLSPVGYNEQFF.

The chain combines TRBV28 with TRBJ2-7; a weak D match, TRBD1 (5 bases). V was shortened by 6 bases and J by 7 bases, with 16 bases between the two germline ends. The CDR3 length is 13 residues. CDR1 is MDHEN, CDR2 SYDVKM, per germline. The CDR3 spells CASRTSTVWEQYF. DNA of the CDR3: TGTGCCAGCAGGACCTCGACAGTGTGGGAGCAGTACTTC.

The table lists this clone with a few counts. The chain uses TRBV28 and TRBJ2-3; 9 bases agree with TRBD2. The junction had 2 bases not matched to a gene; V was cut back by 2 bases and J by 2 bases. The V gene's germline CDR1 is MDHEN and CDR2 SYDVKM. This CDR3 is 15 amino acids long. The CDR3 here is CASSLAGGPTDTQYF. DNA for the CDR3: TGTGCCAGCAGTTTAGCGGGAGGGCCCACAGATACGCAGTATTTT.

V and J are TRBV30 and TRBJ1-1; D is unresolved. Germline-derived CDR1 and CDR2 are GTSNPN and SVGIG (reference sequence). Deletions cut 6 bases from V and 6 bases from J, with 14 bases between. The CDR3 contains 12 residues. CDR3 DNA: TGTGCCTGTAGAAGCGGCCCGGCTGAAGCTTTCTTT. Translated, it gives CACRSGPAEAFF.

In its sample, this clone was seen a few times. V and J are TRBV29-1 and TRBJ2-3; the D gene is possibly TRBD2 (6 bases). CDR3 size: 20 residues. The V and J ends lost 1 base and 2 bases respectively, with 28 bases between them. Germline-derived CDR1 and CDR2 are SQVTM and ANQGSEA. In DNA, the CDR3 is TGCAGCGTTGAAGTATCTTACGCGGGATTAACGGAGGGGTCCACAGATACGCAGTATTTT. Its protein product is CSVEVSYAGLTEGSTDTQYF.

This clone was detected only a few times. The chain has TRBV7-9 and TRBJ2-5, with TRBD2 matching 10 bases. The CDR3 length is 16 residues. Per germline, CDR1 SEHNR and CDR2 FQNEAQ (reference sequence). V dropped 3 bases and J dropped 2; count of bases not matched to a gene: 6. The CDR3 DNA follows: TGTGCCAGCAGCTTGCGCCAGCGGGAGGGGCAAGAGACCCAGTACTTC. Its translation is CASSLRQREGQETQYF.

The chain recombines TRBV30 with TRBJ1-3; D remains ambiguous. There are 13 residues in the CDR3. The germline gives CDR1 GTSNPN, CDR2 SVGIG (reference sequence). The V gene lost 3 bases and the J gene lost 2 bases, with 8 bases spanning the gap. The CDR3 region is CAWRTGAGNTIYF. DNA for the CDR3: TGTGCCTGGAGGACGGGAGCTGGAAACACCATATATTTT.